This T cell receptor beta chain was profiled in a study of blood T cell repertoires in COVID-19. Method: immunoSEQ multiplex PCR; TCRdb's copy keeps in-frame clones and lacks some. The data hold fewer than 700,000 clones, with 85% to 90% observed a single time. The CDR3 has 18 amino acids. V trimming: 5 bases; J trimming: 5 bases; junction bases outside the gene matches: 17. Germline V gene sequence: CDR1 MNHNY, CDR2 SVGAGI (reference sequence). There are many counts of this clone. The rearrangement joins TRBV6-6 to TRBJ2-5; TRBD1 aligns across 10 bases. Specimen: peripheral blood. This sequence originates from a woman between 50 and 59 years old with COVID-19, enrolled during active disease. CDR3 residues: CASSPRRLTGGQGETQYF. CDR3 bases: TGTGCCAGCAGTCCACGCCGCCTGACAGGGGGCCAGGGGGAGACCCAGTACTTC.